The 23 T cell receptor beta chains below all came from one sample that was sequenced in a study of beta chain features in type 1 diabetes. Findings and limits, study-wide: A moderate, significant TCRB CDR3 shortening appeared in type 1 diabetes across four CD4+ subsets.

Antigens of these TCRs are unknown. The authors reverse transcribed all of the isolated RNA, so sequencing captured expressed TCRB transcripts. TCRdb's copy holds only in-frame clones and misses some; the assay was immunoSEQ multiplex PCR. The profile shows about 280,000 clones, over 12% of them singletons. Sequences were obtained from naive CD4+ T cells from blood. The receptors were gathered from a man between 18 and 35 years old with type 1 diabetes.

The chain combines TRBV29-1 with TRBJ2-3; a weak D match, TRBD1 (5 bases). Germline lookup yields CDR1 SQVTM and CDR2 ANQGSEA. CDR3 size: 13 residues. Trimming took 5 bases from V and 3 from J, leaving 12 bases between them. CDR3 loop: CSVRTKLTDTQYF. The CDR3 DNA sequence: TGCAGCGTTCGGACAAAGCTGACAGATACGCAGTATTTT.

There are a few counts of this clone. V usage is TRBV7-9 and J usage is TRBJ2-3; TRBD2 might be the D (7 bases). The CDR3 runs to 15 residues. Germline V gene lookup returns CDR1 SEHNR and CDR2 FQNEAQ (reference sequence). Trimming took off 3 bases at V and 0 bases at J, with 10 bases between the two ends. The CDR3 spells CASSFGGRSTDTQYF. Here the CDR3 DNA reads TGTGCCAGCAGCTTCGGGGGGCGAAGCACAGATACGCAGTATTTT.

This chain uses TRBV5-4 with TRBJ2-2; D might be TRBD2 (7 bases). Trimming stripped 6 bases from V and 4 bases from J, with 19 bases between. Germline lookup yields CDR1 SGHNT and CDR2 YYREEE (reference sequence). The CDR3 runs 16 residues. DNA for the CDR3: TGTGCCAGCACCGTCGGGGGGCCGGGGGCCACCGGGGAGCTGTTTTTT. Translated: CASTVGGPGATGELFF.

This clone was seen a few times. CDR3 in amino acids: CASSPSGQGWHTQYF. DNA of the CDR3: TGTGCCAGCAGCCCCTCGGGACAGGGTTGGCATACGCAGTATTTT. The chain has TRBV7-2 and TRBJ2-3; 9 nucleotides match TRBD1. The junction had 10 bases not matched to a gene; V was cut back by 5 bases and J by 7 bases. Germline values: CDR1 SGHTA, CDR2 FQGNSA. The CDR3 is 15 amino acids.

Points on this clone: One end of the junction fails to match germline, which may point to a read error. This CDR3 is also generated by other DNA sequences in the sample. This chain links TRBV30 with TRBJ2-1; the D is unclear. The CDR3 is made up of 12 amino acids. Germline V lookup: CDR1 GTSNPN, CDR2 SVGIG (reference sequence). The CDR3 is CAWSSLANEQFF. The CDR3, as DNA: TGCGCCTGGAGTTCTTTGGCCAATGAGCAGTTCTTC.

The chain uses TRBV18 and TRBJ2-7, with a possible D match to TRBD1 (6 bases). The CDR3 consists of 16 residues. CDR1 is KGHSH and CDR2 is LQKENI in the germline V gene. Trimming stripped 1 base from V and 0 bases from J, with 13 bases between. The chain's CDR3 is CASSPLTGSVSYEQYF. CDR3 bases: TGTGCCAGCTCACCACTAACAGGGTCCGTCTCCTACGAGCAGTACTTC.

CDR3 DNA: TGCGCCAGCGGACAGGGAGTGAACACTGAAGCTTTCTTT. Amino acid sequence: CASGQGVNTEAFF. The chain joins TRBV5-1 to TRBJ1-1; 8 nucleotides line up with TRBD1. This CDR3 spans 13 amino acids. The ends lost 7 bases at V and 0 bases at J; junction bases unmatched: 2. Germline V gives CDR1 SGHRS, CDR2 YFSETQ.

V is TRBV27 and J is TRBJ1-5; the D is unclear. The V and J ends lost 8 bases and 3 bases respectively, with 11 bases between them. This CDR3 has 13 residues. Germline V gene lookup returns CDR1 MNHEY and CDR2 SMNVEV (reference sequence). CDR3 region: CASAQVINQPQHF. Written as DNA, the CDR3 is TGTGCCAGCGCCCAGGTTATCAATCAGCCCCAGCATTTT.

This rearrangement joins TRBV7-9 to TRBJ2-4; a possible D gene is TRBD2 (6 bases). Trimming pared 5 bases from V and 5 bases from J, leaving 16 bases between. The CDR3 has 15 amino acids. Germline V CDR1 and CDR2: SEHNR, FQNEAQ (reference sequence). The CDR3 is CASSLSGGGENIQYF. CDR3 DNA sequence: TGTGCCAGCAGCCTTAGCGGAGGTGGGGAAAACATTCAGTACTTC. Variable domain in full (rest from reference TRBV7-9 and TRBJ2-4): DTGVSQNPRHKITKRGQNVTFRCDPISEHNRLYWYRQTLGQGPEFLTYFQNEAQLEKSRLLSDRFSAERPKGSFSTLEIQRTEQGDSAMYLCASSLSGGGENIQYFGAGTRLSVL.

The chain employs TRBV27 and TRBJ2-1, with 7 nucleotides matching TRBD1. The CDR3 is made up of 16 amino acids. V was clipped by 7 bases and J by 4 bases; unmatched bases: 13. The germline gives CDR1 MNHEY, CDR2 SMNVEV (reference sequence). The CDR3 sequence is CASTREATGPYNEQFF. The CDR3 nucleotides are TGTGCCAGCACGAGAGAAGCGACAGGGCCTTACAATGAGCAGTTCTTC.

This clone has only a few counts. The chain employs TRBV5-1 and TRBJ1-4, with D uncertain. The V and J ends lost 6 bases and 8 bases respectively, with 14 bases between them. Germline V gene lookup returns CDR1 SGHRS and CDR2 YFSETQ. This CDR3 region has 13 residues. The CDR3 is CASKSLAEEKLFF. As DNA, the CDR3 is TGCGCCAGCAAAAGTCTCGCGGAAGAAAAACTGTTTTTT.

This clone occurred a few times. The chain is built from TRBV28 and TRBJ2-5; 11 positions match TRBD2. Trimming cost V 4 bases and J 5 bases; bases outside gene matches: 9. The germline gives CDR1 MDHEN, CDR2 SYDVKM. The CDR3 is made up of 16 amino acids. CDR3 nucleotide sequence: TGTGCCAGCAGTTCCCCCTCTAGCGGGGGGCTTGAGACCCAGTACTTC. Translating gives CASSSPSSGGLETQYF.

This chain links TRBV27 with TRBJ2-1; 9 bases map to TRBD2. The germline V gene has CDR1 MNHEY and CDR2 SMNVEV (reference sequence). V lost 6 bases and J lost 5; bases outside the gene matches: 8. The CDR3 runs to 15 residues. The CDR3, as DNA: TGTGCCAGCAGAGGTCTAGCGGGAAGGAACAATGAGCAGTTCTTC. Its translation is CASRGLAGRNNEQFF.

This clone occurred a few times. The chain links TRBV7-2 to TRBJ2-5, with TRBD1 identical over 11 bases. The junction had 11 bases not matched to a gene; V was cut back by 6 bases and J by 5 bases. Per germline, CDR1 SGHTA and CDR2 FQGNSA. The CDR3 length is 16 residues. The CDR3: CASRRTRTGGLETQYF. The DNA for the CDR3 is TGTGCCAGCAGACGAACTCGGACAGGGGGCTTGGAGACCCAGTACTTC.

The chain links TRBV18 to TRBJ1-2; 9 nucleotides agree with TRBD1. The length of the CDR3 is 16 residues. Germline CDR1 reads KGHSH; CDR2 reads LQKENI. J gave up 8 bases and V 3 bases, and 13 bases lay outside the gene matches. The CDR3 DNA follows: TGTGCCAGCTCACCGTTACCGGGACAGGGTCTAGTAGGCTACACCTTC. It specifies CASSPLPGQGLVGYTF.

This chain joins TRBV30 and TRBJ2-1, with TRBD1 matching 9 bases. The V and J ends lost 7 bases and 3 bases, in that order; junction bases with no gene match: 4. The CDR3 totals 13 residues. The germline gives CDR1 GTSNPN, CDR2 SVGIG (reference sequence). Written as DNA, the CDR3 is TGTGCCTCGGGACAGGGTGTCTACAATGAGCAGTTCTTC. Its translation is CASGQGVYNEQFF.

The V and J genes are TRBV6-6 and TRBJ2-5, with 7 bases aligning to TRBD1. This CDR3 spans 13 amino acids. V trimming: 4 bases; J trimming: 7 bases; junction bases outside the gene matches: 6. In germline, CDR1 is MNHNY, CDR2 SVGAGI (reference sequence). The CDR3 bases are TGTGCCAGCAGTTTGACAGGGCCCGGGACCCAGTACTTC. Protein product: CASSLTGPGTQYF.

This chain links TRBV9 with TRBJ1-4; D unresolved. Per the germline V gene, CDR1 is SGDLS and CDR2 is YYNGEE. V dropped 0 bases and J dropped 10 bases, with 13 bases sitting between them. This CDR3 comprises 14 residues. The CDR3 DNA reads as TGTGCCAGCAGCGTAGGGCGGACGGAGGGAAAACTGTTTTTT. Protein: CASSVGRTEGKLFF.

As for this clone: Other nucleotide sequences in the sample specify the same CDR3. The V call is TRBV15, the J call TRBJ2-1; 7 bases fit TRBD2. Germline V CDR1 and CDR2: LNHNV, YYDKDF (reference sequence). Losses at the gene ends were 0 bases for V and 4 bases for J; bases not matched to a gene: 3. There are 15 residues in the CDR3. The CDR3 DNA reads as TGTGCCACCAGCAGAGATCCCGGGGGGTACAATGAGCAGTTCTTC. Amino acids: CATSRDPGGYNEQFF.

Here the CDR3 DNA reads TGTGCCAGCAGTTCGGTGACTAGCGGGAAGACCGGGGAGCTGTTTTTT. The encoded protein is CASSSVTSGKTGELFF. The chain recombines TRBV27 with TRBJ2-2; 11 bases agree with TRBD2. Germline values: CDR1 MNHEY, CDR2 SMNVEV (reference sequence). V lost 4 bases to trimming and J lost 5 bases; unmatched junction nucleotides: 6. This CDR3 is built from 16 residues.

The chain combines TRBV5-6 with TRBJ1-1, with D unresolved. Germline assignment: CDR1 SGHDT and CDR2 YYEEEE. With 0 bases removed from V and 11 bases from J, the gap between germline ends came to 23 bases. CDR3 size: 16 residues. The CDR3 is CASSLAAVVIRLEAFF. In nucleotides, the CDR3 is TGTGCCAGCAGCTTGGCCGCGGTGGTTATACGTCTTGAGGCTTTCTTT.

The chain uses TRBV2 and TRBJ1-2, with a weak D call TRBD1 (5 bases). Between the trimmed V and J ends, which lost 5 bases and 13 bases, there was a span of 11 bases. CDR3 size: 10 residues. In germline, CDR1 is SNHLY, CDR2 FYNNEI. The CDR3 region has the DNA TGTGCCAGCAGTATTGGCAGGGTCACCTTC. Translation: CASSIGRVTF.

This clone was detected a few times. This chain joins TRBV25-1 and TRBJ1-2; TRBD1 might be the D (5 bases). From germline, CDR1 is MGHDK and CDR2 SYGVNS. V shed 5 bases and J shed 5 bases, with 9 bases lying between them. This CDR3 has 12 amino acids. CDR3 nucleotides: TGTGCCAGCAGTAGTCAGGGTTATGGCTACACCTTC. As protein: CASSSQGYGYTF.